These 17 T cell receptor beta chains came from one sample sequenced in a study of CD8+CD57+ T cells in acquired aplastic anemia. Genomic DNA was employed as the template in profiling TCR beta VDJ and CDR3. TCRdb ran MiXCR on the reads and lists one entry per CDR3 protein. The sample shows just over 200,000 distinct CDR3 sequences, over 55% of them seen only once. Patients picked for sequencing had shown CD8+CD57+ cell expansion detected by flow cytometry. The sample consisted of sorted CD4+, CD8+, or CD8+CD57+ T cells (not recorded which) from PBMCs. The origin of the receptors is a human donor with aplastic anemia.

This chain joins TRBV5-6 and TRBJ2-3; TRBD2 matches 8 bases. Losses at the gene ends were 0 bases for V and 2 bases for J; bases not matched to a gene: 8. CDR3 length: 17 amino acids. The germline V gene has CDR1 SGHDT and CDR2 YYEEEE. The CDR3 region has the DNA TGTGCCAGCAGCTTGGCGGGGGGGTCGTCGGCCACAGATACGCAGTATTTT. Amino acid sequence: CASSLAGGSSATDTQYF.

This clonotype appeared a few times. The gene calls are TRBV15 and TRBJ2-3; no clear D gene. The germline V and J ends were trimmed by 1 base and 4 bases, with 6 bases remaining between them. Germline CDR1 and CDR2: LNHNV and YYDKDF (reference sequence). The CDR3 runs 13 residues. The CDR3 reads CATSRVSADTQYF. The CDR3 DNA reads TGTGCCACCAGCAGAGTATCAGCAGATACGCAGTATTTT.

This clonotype occurred once. The chain couples TRBV20-1 to TRBJ2-5; a weak D match, TRBD1 (5 bases). Germline V CDR1 and CDR2: DFQATT, SNEGSKA (reference sequence). The CDR3 totals 13 residues. Between the trimmed V and J ends, which lost 2 bases and 2 bases, there was a span of 9 bases. Here the CDR3 DNA reads TGCAGTGCTAGAAGGTCAGGGCAAGAGACCCAGTACTTC. It translates to CSARRSGQETQYF.

This clonotype was detected only a few times. The chain employs TRBV7-8 and TRBJ2-1; TRBD2 aligns across 12 bases. The CDR3 consists of 16 residues. J lost 4 bases, V lost 6 bases, and 7 bases had no gene match. Germline-derived CDR1 and CDR2 are SGHVS and FQNEAQ. CDR3 loop: CASRPRLAGAYNEQFF. As DNA, the CDR3 is TGTGCCAGCAGACCGAGACTAGCGGGGGCTTACAATGAGCAGTTCTTC.

This sequence joins TRBV29-1 and TRBJ1-1, with D hard to call. Trimming cost V 6 bases and J 0 bases, with 8 bases left between them. The CDR3 sequence is 12 residues long. CDR1 is SQVTM, CDR2 ANQGSEA, per germline. CDR3 DNA sequence: TGCAGCGTGACACGTATGAACACTGAAGCTTTCTTT. As protein: CSVTRMNTEAFF. Full variable domain (outside the CDR3, taken from reference TRBV29-1 and TRBJ1-1): SAVISQKPSRDICQRGTSLTIQCQVDSQVTMMFWYRQQPGQSLTLIATANQGSEATYESGFVIDKFPISRPNLTFSTLTVSNMSPEDSSIYLCSVTRMNTEAFFGQGTRLTVV.

This clonotype was counted only a few times. The chain is built from TRBV7-9 and TRBJ1-1; D possibly corresponds to TRBD1 (5 bases). This CDR3 has 13 amino acids. Trimming removed 5 bases from V and 4 bases from J, with 11 bases in between. In germline, CDR1 is SEHNR, CDR2 FQNEAQ (reference sequence). Written as DNA, the CDR3 is TGTGCCAGCAGCCACTATGGGGGCACTGAAGCTTTCTTT. Amino acids: CASSHYGGTEAFF.

The V call is TRBV6-5, the J call TRBJ1-2; D is ambiguous. The CDR3 covers 12 residues. V lost 4 bases, J lost 5 bases, and 8 bases lay in between. Germline CDR1 reads MNHEY; CDR2 reads SVGAGI. The CDR3 bases are TGTGCCAGCAGTTTCGGATTATATGGCTACACCTTC. This codes for CASSFGLYGYTF.

The chain recombines TRBV29-1 with TRBJ2-5, with 7 nucleotides matching TRBD2. The CDR3 runs to 12 residues. CDR1 and CDR2 from the germline V gene are SQVTM and ANQGSEA. V trimming: 7 bases; J trimming: 8 bases; junction bases outside the gene matches: 10. Written as DNA, the CDR3 is TGCAGCGGGGGGGGACTGGACCTAACCCAGTACTTC. This translates into CSGGGLDLTQYF.

In its sample, this clonotype was seen once. The chain joins TRBV7-2 to TRBJ1-5, with 7 positions matching TRBD1. The ends lost 3 bases at V and 7 bases at J; junction bases unmatched: 6. The germline V gene encodes CDR1 SGHTA and CDR2 FQGNSA. The CDR3 extends over 14 amino acids. This CDR3 is CASSFDRVGQPQHF. The CDR3 region has the DNA TGTGCCAGCAGCTTCGACAGGGTCGGACAGCCCCAGCATTTT.

V is TRBV7-2 and J is TRBJ1-2; TRBD1 is a possible D gene (5 bases). Trimming removed 8 bases at V and 9 bases at J, with 19 bases between. This CDR3 comprises 13 residues. CDR1 and CDR2 from the germline V gene are SGHTA and FQGNSA. The CDR3: CASAEGEGLSYTF. CDR3 sequence (DNA): TGTGCCAGCGCCGAAGGGGAGGGCTTGAGCTACACCTTC.

The genes are TRBV15 and TRBJ1-2; D uncertain. Between the trimmed V and J ends, which lost 3 bases and 4 bases, there was a span of 9 bases. There are 13 residues in the CDR3. Per germline, CDR1 LNHNV and CDR2 YYDKDF (reference sequence). The CDR3 reads CATSSGTFYGYTF. The DNA of the CDR3 is TGTGCCACCAGCAGTGGTACATTCTATGGCTACACCTTC.

The chain's CDR3 is CASSLVGGHNNEQFF. CDR3 coding DNA: TGTGCCAGCAGCTTAGTGGGAGGGCACAACAATGAGCAGTTCTTC. The chain couples TRBV7-9 to TRBJ2-1, with 7 positions matching TRBD2. V shed 1 base and J 5 bases; nucleotides not matched to a gene: 5. The germline CDR1 and CDR2 sequences are SEHNR and FQNEAQ (reference sequence). The CDR3 contains 15 residues.

Points on this clonotype: The junction departs from germline at one end; a sequencing error may be responsible. The chain combines TRBV6-5 with TRBJ1-2, with 8 bases that match TRBD1. CDR1 and CDR2 (germline): MNHEY, SVGAGI. The CDR3 has 14 residues. The CDR3 bases are TGCGCCAGCAGTCCCGGACAGGGCAGCTATGGCTACACCTTC. Its translation: CASSPGQGSYGYTF.

Remarks on this clonotype: A junction end diverges from the germline sequence, so it may reflect a read error. The genes are TRBV5-1 and TRBJ1-1; D is uncertain. The CDR3 spans 14 residues. Germline lookup yields CDR1 SGHRS and CDR2 YFSETQ. The CDR3: CASSLTRFDTEAFF. The CDR3 DNA sequence: TGCGCCAGCAGCTTGACAAGGTTTGACACTGAGGCTTTCTTT.

This clonotype was seen many times. J is TRBJ2-5 and V is TRBV12-3 or TRBV12-4; 15 bases are a match to TRBD2. Trimming at V came to 6 bases and at J to 4 bases, leaving 12 bases not matched to a gene. The CDR3 length is 18 residues. The CDR3 DNA reads as TGTGCCAGCAGCCATTCCGGGACTAGCGGGGGGCCGGCAGAGACCCAGTACTTC. Its protein product is CASSHSGTSGGPAETQYF.

The chain joins TRBV20-1 to TRBJ2-7; D tentatively reads TRBD1 or TRBD2 (5 bases each). The V end lost 5 bases, the J end lost 2 bases, and 16 bases lay between the germline ends. Germline values: CDR1 DFQATT, CDR2 SNEGSKA (reference sequence). The CDR3 contains 14 residues. The CDR3 DNA follows: TGCAGTGCTTCCCCTTCCGGGACCCCCTACGAGCAGTACTTC. It yields the protein CSASPSGTPYEQYF.

This rearrangement joins TRBV7-2 to TRBJ2-7; D might be TRBD1 (6 bases). Germline values: CDR1 SGHTA, CDR2 FQGNSA. V dropped 3 bases and J dropped 3 bases, with 12 bases sitting between them. This CDR3 has 14 residues. The chain's CDR3 is CASSFETGHYEQYF. The CDR3 nucleotides are TGTGCCAGCAGCTTTGAGACAGGACACTACGAGCAGTACTTC.